This passage covers 5 T cell receptor beta chains from one sample sequenced in a study of T cell responses to AZD1222 COVID-19 vaccine. The table came from immunoSEQ multiplex PCR; TCRdb's copy has only in-frame clones and leaves some out. This sample has 120,000 or so clones, with about nine tenths found just once. The material sequenced was peripheral blood, taken on day 0 of AZD1222 vaccination. The source of these receptors is an adult in good health.

DNA of the CDR3: TGCGCCAGCAGCTTCCGTCGGGAGTTACCCGGGGAGCTGTTTTTT. Translating gives CASSFRRELPGELFF. The rearrangement joins TRBV5-1 to TRBJ2-2; possibly TRBD2 for D (6 bases). The CDR3 length is 15 residues. Per the germline V gene, CDR1 is SGHRS and CDR2 is YFSETQ. V lost 2 bases and J lost 6, with 14 bases in between.

This clone has a handful of counts. J is TRBJ2-2 and V is TRBV24-1; TRBD2 matches at 11 bases. This CDR3 comprises 17 residues. Unmatched junction bases numbered 6, after V lost 3 bases and J lost 4 bases. Germline V CDR1 and CDR2: KGHDR, SFDVKD. The CDR3 region has the DNA TGTGCCACCAGTGATATCACTAGCGGGAGAAGCACCGGGGAGCTGTTTTTT. It encodes CATSDITSGRSTGELFF.

This rearrangement joins TRBV20-1 to TRBJ2-1; TRBD2 matches 9 bases. With V trimmed by 8 bases and J by 10 bases, 6 bases remained unmatched. The CDR3 runs 11 residues. Germline-derived CDR1 and CDR2 are DFQATT and SNEGSKA (reference sequence). CDR3 in DNA: TGCAGTACCTCTAGCGGGGAGGAGCAGTTCTTC. Translating it yields CSTSSGEEQFF.

V is TRBV30 and J is TRBJ1-2, with a tentative D call TRBD1 (5 bases). The V end lost 0 bases, the J end lost 6 bases, and 11 bases lay between the germline ends. The CDR3 is 13 residues long. Germline V gene sequence: CDR1 GTSNPN, CDR2 SVGIG (reference sequence). This CDR3 is CAWSVLRQHGYTF. The CDR3 DNA sequence: TGTGCCTGGAGTGTACTGAGACAGCATGGCTACACCTTC.

This sequence joins TRBV5-1 and TRBJ2-5; the D is unclear. Trimming pared 0 bases from V and 2 bases from J, leaving 8 bases between. Germline V gives CDR1 SGHRS, CDR2 YFSETQ. This CDR3 has 14 residues. The CDR3 DNA is TGCGCCAGCAGCTTGGATACTTCTCAAGAGACCCAGTACTTC. It yields the protein CASSLDTSQETQYF.